The 5 T cell receptor beta chains given below trace back to one sample, sequenced in a study of cytomegalovirus exposure and HLA in healthy donors. It was with 60 Vbeta and 13 Jbeta primers that the PCR ran. Some clones are missing from TCRdb's copy, which holds only in-frame ones; the method was immunoSEQ multiplex PCR. The sample comprises more than 50,000 clones, 77% of which are singletons, and over 2.5% rests with the top ten. What was sequenced was PBMCs. These receptors came from a female donor in good health and CMV-seronegative.

This clone was counted once. This sequence joins TRBV6-5 and TRBJ2-1; TRBD1 matches at 7 bases. Germline V gene data show CDR1 as MNHEY and CDR2 as SVGAGI. Unmatched junction bases numbered 4, after V lost 1 base and J lost 4 bases. This CDR3 region has 15 residues. The CDR3 sequence is CASSYLGQKYNEQFF. DNA for the CDR3: TGTGCCAGCAGTTACTTGGGACAGAAGTACAATGAGCAGTTCTTC.

This clone was detected a few times. The rearrangement uses TRBV28 and TRBJ2-1; 9 bases are shared with TRBD2. This CDR3 has 16 residues. CDR1 is MDHEN and CDR2 is SYDVKM in the germline V gene. V was pared by 8 bases and J by 6 bases, with 14 bases of the junction left unmatched. As DNA, the CDR3 is TGTGCCAGCCTAAGGGGCGGGAGGGACACCGGCAATGAGCAGTTCTTC. This sequence encodes CASLRGGRDTGNEQFF.

The V gene is TRBV19, the J gene TRBJ1-1; maybe TRBD1 (6 bases). CDR1 and CDR2 from the germline V gene are LNHDA and SQIVND (reference sequence). There are 15 residues in the CDR3. V shed 2 bases and J shed 1 base, with 11 bases lying between them. Here the CDR3 DNA reads TGTGCCAGTAGTATACTCCCCAGGGGGAACACTGAAGCTTTCTTT. This encodes CASSILPRGNTEAFF.

The gene calls are TRBV28 and TRBJ2-7; D is possibly TRBD1 (5 bases). The CDR3 extends over 12 amino acids. V was pared by 8 bases and J by 3 bases, with 11 bases between. CDR1 MDHEN and CDR2 SYDVKM come from the germline V gene. The CDR3 coding sequence is TGTGCCAGCGACAGTTCTAGCTACGAGCAGTACTTC. Protein product: CASDSSSYEQYF.

The chain recombines TRBV4-2 with TRBJ2-7; 7 nucleotides agree with TRBD2. Trimming removed 0 bases from V and 0 bases from J; junction bases left unmatched: 8. The CDR3 is 17 amino acids. In germline, CDR1 is LGHNA, CDR2 YNFKEQ. CDR3 sequence: CASSQDPAGLSSYEQYF. As DNA, the CDR3 is TGTGCCAGCAGCCAAGATCCAGCGGGACTAAGCTCCTACGAGCAGTACTTC.